Presented here are 18 T cell receptor beta chains from one specimen sequenced in a study of OX40 agonist ivuxolimab in advanced cancers. Using immunoSEQ multiplex PCR, the repertoire was profiled, and TCRdb retains in-frame clones only, with some absent. The data show over 30,000 clones, around 83% seen once. The starting material was CD4+ or CD8+ T cells sorted from blood, obtained in a trial of the OX40 agonist ivuxolimab. Receptor source: an adult with an advanced solid tumor such as melanoma, head and neck, liver or kidney cancer.

The chain employs TRBV19 and TRBJ1-3; 9 bases line up with TRBD1. CDR1 LNHDA and CDR2 SQIVND come from the germline V gene (reference sequence). Unmatched junction bases numbered 8, after V lost 5 bases and J lost 0 bases. The CDR3 totals 17 residues. The CDR3 bases are TGTGCCAGTAGTGGGCTAGGGACAGGGCCCTCTGGAAACACCATATATTTT. Encoded protein: CASSGLGTGPSGNTIYF.

The chain combines TRBV2 with TRBJ2-1, with D hard to call. Between the trimmed V and J ends, which lost 6 bases and 9 bases, there was a span of 15 bases. From germline, CDR1 is SNHLY and CDR2 FYNNEI. The length of the CDR3 is 13 residues. The CDR3 protein is CASSPEYGGEQFF. CDR3 nucleotides: TGTGCCAGCAGCCCCGAGTACGGTGGTGAGCAGTTCTTC.

The sample holds a few counts of this clone. The chain combines TRBV6-5 with TRBJ1-1, with D maybe TRBD1 (6 bases). Germline V CDR1 and CDR2: MNHEY, SVGAGI. The CDR3 sequence is 15 residues long. V was clipped by 0 bases and J by 8 bases, with 16 bases between them. CDR3 sequence (DNA): TGTGCCAGCAGTTACTCGAGGGGGTGGACGGAGGAAGCTTTCTTT. Amino acids: CASSYSRGWTEEAFF.

The gene calls are TRBV4-3 and TRBJ1-2; maybe TRBD1 (6 bases). CDR3 length equals 14 residues. Trimming removed 5 bases at V and 1 base at J, with 11 bases between. Germline lookup yields CDR1 LGHNA and CDR2 YSLEER. The DNA of the CDR3 is TGCGCCAGCAGCTTCCAGGGGCTTAACTATGGCTACACCTTC. Translation gives CASSFQGLNYGYTF.

The chain carries TRBV2 and TRBJ2-3, with TRBD1 identical over 7 bases. Germline assignment: CDR1 SNHLY and CDR2 FYNNEI. The ends lost 4 bases at V and 2 bases at J; junction bases unmatched: 9. This CDR3 spans 16 amino acids. The CDR3 nucleotides are TGTGCCAGCAGTGGGTTGGGGGACAGAACCACAGATACGCAGTATTTT. Encoded protein: CASSGLGDRTTDTQYF.

The V and J genes are TRBV7-2 and TRBJ2-5, with a possible D match to TRBD2 (6 bases). The germline V gene has CDR1 SGHTA and CDR2 FQGNSA. CDR3 length: 13 amino acids. V was cut by 8 bases and J by 2 bases, with 12 bases left in between. CDR3 sequence: CASGGAPQETQYF. CDR3 in DNA: TGTGCCAGCGGAGGGGCCCCGCAAGAGACCCAGTACTTC.

In DNA, the CDR3 is TGTGCCAGCAGCTTGGGGACGGGGGCCACCACAGATACGCAGTATTTT. Amino acid sequence: CASSLGTGATTDTQYF. V usage is TRBV7-3 and J usage is TRBJ2-3; D assignment may be TRBD1 or TRBD2 (6 bases each). CDR3 length: 16 amino acids. The germline gives CDR1 SGHTA, CDR2 FQGTGA. V shed 3 bases and J shed 2 bases, with 15 bases lying between them. The full variable domain, its missing parts supplied by reference TRBV7-3 and TRBJ2-3, is GAGVSQTPSNKVTEKGKYVELRCDPISGHTALYWYRQSLGQGPEFLIYFQGTGAADDSGLPNDRFFAVRPEGSVSTLKIQRTERGDSAVYLCASSLGTGATTDTQYFGPGTRLTVL.

The J gene is TRBJ2-2, the V gene TRBV19; D not resolved. This CDR3 has 14 amino acids. V was pared by 10 bases and J by 1 base, with 13 bases between. In germline, CDR1 is LNHDA, CDR2 SQIVND (reference sequence). As DNA, the CDR3 is TGTGCCACTCGCGCGGCGGTGAACACCGGGGAGCTGTTTTTT. It is translated as CATRAAVNTGELFF.

The V and J genes are TRBV6-5 and TRBJ1-1, with no clear D. There are 11 residues in the CDR3. V dropped 10 bases and J dropped 4 bases, with 10 bases sitting between them. The V gene's germline CDR1 is MNHEY and CDR2 SVGAGI. CDR3 region: CATLHGTEAFF. The CDR3 DNA is TGTGCCACCCTGCATGGCACTGAAGCTTTCTTT.

The J gene is TRBJ1-1, the V gene TRBV6-1, with 7 positions matching TRBD1. The CDR3 length is 15 residues. V shed 6 bases, J shed 5 bases, and the junction held 12 bases outside the gene matches. Per the germline V gene, CDR1 is MNHNS and CDR2 is SASEGT. This CDR3 is CASRAGEGAETEAFF. Written as DNA, the CDR3 is TGTGCCAGCAGGGCCGGGGAGGGGGCAGAAACTGAAGCTTTCTTT.

This chain uses TRBV6-1 with TRBJ1-5; D gene uncertain. Trimming stripped 5 bases from V and 5 bases from J, with 10 bases between. The CDR3 consists of 13 residues. Per the germline V gene, CDR1 is MNHNS and CDR2 is SASEGT. The DNA of the CDR3 is TGTGCCAGCAGTCTAAGGGTTTATCAGCCCCAGCATTTT. Translated, it gives CASSLRVYQPQHF.

The chain uses TRBV18 and TRBJ1-1; 7 bases agree with TRBD1. The CDR3 is 12 amino acids. V lost 4 bases, J lost 9 bases, and 5 bases stayed unmatched. The V gene's germline CDR1 is KGHSH and CDR2 LQKENI. DNA of the CDR3: TGTGCCAGCTCACTTGGGGACAGAAAAGCTTTCTTT. Translated: CASSLGDRKAFF.

V usage is TRBV28 and J usage is TRBJ2-1, with TRBD1 matching 9 bases. The CDR3 sequence is 18 residues long. The germline gives CDR1 MDHEN, CDR2 SYDVKM. V trimming: 5 bases; J trimming: 2 bases; junction bases outside the gene matches: 13. CDR3 amino acids: CASSPFLLDRGAYNEQFF. The CDR3 DNA reads TGTGCCAGCAGTCCATTTCTCTTAGACAGGGGGGCCTACAATGAGCAGTTCTTC.

The chain recombines TRBV6-5 with TRBJ2-5; a possible D gene is TRBD1 (5 bases). V lost 5 bases and J lost 4, with 11 bases in between. The CDR3 loop spans 13 amino acids. In germline, CDR1 is MNHEY, CDR2 SVGAGI. The CDR3 sequence is CASSRTGAETQYF. CDR3 nucleotides: TGTGCCAGCAGTCGAACAGGAGCAGAGACCCAGTACTTC.

J is TRBJ2-1 and V is TRBV7-2, with 10 nucleotides matching TRBD2. CDR3 length: 16 amino acids. Unmatched junction bases numbered 11, after V lost 5 bases and J lost 7 bases. CDR1 and CDR2 (germline): SGHTA, FQGNSA. The CDR3 DNA sequence: TGTGCCAGCAGCCCCGCCGGAGCGGGGGGGCGGAATGAGCAGTTCTTC. Protein sequence: CASSPAGAGGRNEQFF.

Only a few counts were recorded for this clone. The chain combines TRBV7-2 with TRBJ2-5, with TRBD1 matching 9 bases. This CDR3 is 14 amino acids long. After removal of 5 bases from V and 5 bases from J, the junction contained 6 bases not matched to a gene. CDR1 and CDR2 from the germline V gene are SGHTA and FQGNSA. The CDR3 coding sequence is TGTGCCAGCAGCACACAGGGGGCATTGGAGACCCAGTACTTC. Protein product: CASSTQGALETQYF.

The V gene is TRBV23-1, the J gene TRBJ2-3; D is perhaps TRBD2 (5 bases). TRBV23-1 is flagged as an ORF with uncertain function. The V end lost 8 bases, the J end lost 1 base, and 13 bases lay between the germline ends. The CDR3 is 14 residues long. Written as DNA, the CDR3 is TGCGCCAGCGAGGGCGCTTCGGGCACAGATACGCAGTATTTT. Translation: CASEGASGTDTQYF.

The CDR3 reads CASSLTVSSYNEQFF. As DNA, the CDR3 is TGCGCCAGCAGCTTAACAGTTAGCTCCTACAATGAGCAGTTCTTC. V is TRBV5-1 and J is TRBJ2-1; no clear D gene. V lost 2 bases and J lost 0, with 9 bases in between. In germline, CDR1 is SGHRS, CDR2 YFSETQ. This CDR3 spans 15 amino acids.